This entry concerns a single T cell receptor beta chain. Its specificity is unknown. The sample originates from a study of T-cell memory formation after mild COVID-19. Study-wide context: Largely, the TCR clusters proved donor specific. The study's findings and limits: Second-wave clones reaching peak frequency on day 37 lacked confirmed SARS-CoV-2 specificity.

V shed 4 bases and J 0 bases; nucleotides not matched to a gene: 11. This CDR3 is 17 amino acids long. Germline V gene sequence: CDR1 SGDLS, CDR2 YYNGEE. A 5'RACE reaction primed in the constant segment made cDNA libraries of TCR alpha and TCR beta, and these carried sample barcodes and UMIs. TCRdb redid the calling of the 5' RACE reads with MiXCR, one entry per CDR3 protein. The data contain about 110,000 distinct CDR3 sequences, around 12% of them singletons. This chain links TRBV9 with TRBJ2-7; 9 bases match TRBD2. The clonotype comes from an adult woman who had mild COVID-19 (a few samples of this study predate the infection). Cell type and time point are not known. Sequencing used PBMCs or a T cell subset sorted from them (not recorded which). CDR3 sequence reads: CASSPGSGGPLSYEQYF. The CDR3 region has the DNA TGTGCCAGCAGCCCTGGGAGCGGGGGGCCCCTCTCCTACGAGCAGTACTTC.